The next 29 T cell receptor beta chains were all read from a single sample in a study of Ad26.COV2.S vaccination and SARS-CoV-2 variants. The assay was immunoSEQ multiplex PCR, and TCRdb's table has in-frame clones only and misses some. The data hold approximately 420,000 clones, with 70% to 90% observed a single time. As for treatment: some 20 received Ad26.COV2.S at low or high dose, single or two shots; 5 received placebo; per-sample allocation not given. It was on day 63 after the first vaccine or placebo injection that samples were taken. Here the sequenced sample was peripheral blood, taken in a trial of Ad26.COV2.S vaccine versus placebo. The receptors shown here come from a person aged 18-65 years who received the Ad26.COV2.S COVID-19 vaccine or a placebo.

The CDR3 loop is CASRTGNSEQYF. CDR3 nucleotides: TGTGCCAGCCGGACAGGGAACTCCGAGCAGTACTTC. The chain combines TRBV19 with TRBJ2-7, with TRBD1 identical over 8 bases. V was clipped by 9 bases and J by 6 bases; unmatched bases: 7. The V gene's germline CDR1 is LNHDA and CDR2 SQIVND (reference sequence). This CDR3 comprises 12 residues.

V usage is TRBV27 and J usage is TRBJ2-1, with 12 bases fitting TRBD2. The CDR3 contains 15 residues. V lost 6 bases, J lost 2 bases, and 2 bases stayed unmatched. Germline lookup yields CDR1 MNHEY and CDR2 SMNVEV (reference sequence). CDR3 loop: CASRTSGGPYNEQFF. CDR3 nucleotide sequence: TGTGCCAGCAGGACTAGCGGGGGACCCTACAATGAGCAGTTCTTC.

The gene calls are TRBV7-9 and TRBJ1-1; D unresolved. The CDR3 totals 12 residues. Between the trimmed V and J ends, which lost 7 bases and 7 bases, there was a span of 13 bases. CDR1 is SEHNR, CDR2 FQNEAQ, per germline (reference sequence). The CDR3 loop reads CASTEWGNEAFF. Here the CDR3 DNA reads TGTGCCAGCACTGAATGGGGAAATGAAGCTTTCTTT.

V is TRBV5-1 and J is TRBJ2-2; 10 bases fit TRBD1. Germline-derived CDR1 and CDR2 are SGHRS and YFSETQ. The CDR3 is 19 residues long. Trimming at V came to 4 bases and at J to 1 base, leaving 13 bases not matched to a gene. This chain's CDR3 is CASSHPGQGKKGNTGELFF. The CDR3 nucleotides are TGCGCCAGCAGCCACCCGGGACAGGGGAAAAAAGGGAACACCGGGGAGCTGTTTTTT.

The rearrangement joins TRBV27 to TRBJ2-7; 9 nucleotides line up with TRBD1. The CDR3 runs to 16 residues. The germline V gene has CDR1 MNHEY and CDR2 SMNVEV (reference sequence). Unmatched junction bases numbered 10, after V lost 6 bases and J lost 1 base. The CDR3 reads CASSQKHGTGSYEQYF. The CDR3 coding sequence is TGTGCCAGCAGCCAAAAACATGGGACAGGGTCCTACGAGCAGTACTTC.

This chain uses TRBV7-2 with TRBJ2-7; D unresolved. With 5 bases removed from V and 1 base from J, the gap between germline ends came to 15 bases. Germline-derived CDR1 and CDR2 are SGHTA and FQGNSA. The CDR3 consists of 15 residues. CDR3 amino acids: CASSPGQGSSYEQYF. CDR3 sequence (DNA): TGTGCCAGCAGCCCCGGGCAAGGGTCTTCCTACGAGCAGTACTTC.

The chain has TRBV25-1 and TRBJ2-6; D perhaps matches TRBD1 (6 bases). Germline lookup yields CDR1 MGHDK and CDR2 SYGVNS. V lost 3 bases, J lost 4 bases, and 13 bases lay in between. CDR3 length: 16 residues. The CDR3 coding sequence is TGTGCCAGCAGTGACATCACAGGGCTGGGGGCCAACGTCCTGACTTTC. Translated: CASSDITGLGANVLTF.

The chain employs TRBV6-5 and TRBJ1-1; 7 nucleotides align to TRBD1. The CDR3 length is 13 residues. J was trimmed by 3 bases and V by 6 bases; bases with no gene match: 4. CDR1 is MNHEY, CDR2 SVGAGI, per germline. This chain's CDR3 is CASSRQGDTEAFF. The CDR3 DNA follows: TGTGCCAGCAGCCGACAGGGAGACACTGAAGCTTTCTTT.

V usage is TRBV19 and J usage is TRBJ1-1; 7 positions agree with TRBD1. Germline assignment: CDR1 LNHDA and CDR2 SQIVND (reference sequence). V lost 3 bases, J lost 4 bases, and 14 bases stayed unmatched. This CDR3 is 17 amino acids long. The CDR3 sequence is CASSIIKFTGVSTEAFF. CDR3 DNA sequence: TGTGCCAGTAGTATCATCAAATTTACAGGGGTATCCACTGAAGCTTTCTTT. Variable domain in full (rest from reference TRBV19 and TRBJ1-1): DGGITQSPKYLFRKEGQNVTLSCEQNLNHDAMYWYRQDPGQGLRLIYYSQIVNDFQKGDIAEGYSVSREKKESFPLTVTSAQKNPTAFYLCASSIIKFTGVSTEAFFGQGTRLTVV.

A single count supports this clone. The CDR3 reads CASSERTGGDYGYTF. The CDR3, as DNA: TGTGCCAGCAGTGAACGGACAGGGGGCGACTATGGCTACACCTTC. This chain connects TRBV2 to TRBJ1-2; 11 bases match TRBD1. The V gene's germline CDR1 is SNHLY and CDR2 FYNNEI. The CDR3 is 15 residues long. J gave up 3 bases and V 2 bases, and 2 bases lay outside the gene matches.

The V gene is TRBV7-3, the J gene TRBJ2-2; 9 bases are a match to TRBD1. The germline CDR1 and CDR2 sequences are SGHTA and FQGTGA. The V segment lost 5 bases and the J segment 4 bases; nucleotides outside the gene matches: 11. The CDR3 runs to 17 residues. The CDR3 DNA reads TGTGCCAGCAGCCCCTCGGGACAGGGCCGTGGCACCGGGGAGCTGTTTTTT. Translating gives CASSPSGQGRGTGELFF.

This clone was seen a handful of times. This chain uses TRBV29-1 with TRBJ2-7, with 9 bases matching TRBD1. Germline lookup yields CDR1 SQVTM and CDR2 ANQGSEA. CDR3 size: 14 residues. V shed 4 bases, J shed 2 bases, and the junction held 6 bases outside the gene matches. CDR3 sequence (DNA): TGCAGCGTTGTGTCGACAGGGGGGGCCTACGAGCAGTACTTC. This encodes CSVVSTGGAYEQYF.

This clone was seen only a few times. Other DNA variants within this sample encode the same CDR3. The chain has TRBV5-4 and TRBJ2-7, with a weak D call TRBD1 (5 bases). This CDR3 region has 14 residues. Trimming left V 0 bases short and J 2 bases short, with 9 bases between. Germline V gene data show CDR1 as SGHNT and CDR2 as YYREEE (reference sequence). CDR3 protein: CASSLAPGPYEQYF. DNA for the CDR3: TGTGCCAGCAGCTTGGCCCCAGGGCCCTACGAGCAGTACTTC.

The V gene is TRBV7-6, the J gene TRBJ1-4; 7 bases map to TRBD1. V trimming: 1 base; J trimming: 7 bases; junction bases outside the gene matches: 3. CDR1 is SGHVS, CDR2 FNYEAQ, per germline. The CDR3 length is 14 residues. The CDR3 region has the DNA TGTGCCAGCAGCTTAGGAGGGGGCGGTGAAAAACTGTTTTTT. This translates into CASSLGGGGEKLFF.

The chain uses TRBV5-1 and TRBJ2-1; a possible D gene is TRBD2 (6 bases). There are 15 residues in the CDR3. V lost 0 bases and J 4 bases, leaving 11 bases between the germline ends. Germline V CDR1 and CDR2: SGHRS, YFSETQ. Here the CDR3 DNA reads TGCGCCAGCAGCTTGGTCGGGGGTTTATACAATGAGCAGTTCTTC. This gives the protein CASSLVGGLYNEQFF.

This chain connects TRBV11-2 to TRBJ2-7, with D perhaps TRBD2 (5 bases). V was clipped by 4 bases and J by 5 bases, with 6 bases between them. CDR1 is SGHAT and CDR2 is FQNNGV in the germline V gene. The CDR3 runs to 11 residues. The CDR3 is CASSSGNEQYF. The DNA for the CDR3 is TGTGCCAGCAGCTCCGGGAACGAGCAGTACTTC. Variable domain in full (rest from reference TRBV11-2 and TRBJ2-7): EAGVAQSPRYKIIEKRQSVAFWCNPISGHATLYWYQQILGQGPKLLIQFQNNGVVDDSQLPKDRFSAERLKGVDSTLKIQPAKLEDSAVYLCASSSGNEQYFGPGTRLTVT.

V and J are TRBV18 and TRBJ2-5, with 7 bases identical to TRBD1. The germline V gene has CDR1 KGHSH and CDR2 LQKENI. The V gene end was trimmed by 6 bases and the J gene end by 2 bases; junction bases not matched to a gene: 6. The length of the CDR3 is 14 residues. CDR3 amino acids: CASSIRTGQETQYF. The DNA of the CDR3 is TGTGCCAGCTCTATAAGGACAGGACAAGAGACCCAGTACTTC.

The V and J genes are TRBV27 and TRBJ2-1, with 10 bases that match TRBD2. CDR1 MNHEY and CDR2 SMNVEV come from the germline V gene (reference sequence). There are 18 residues in the CDR3. Trimming cost V 2 bases and J 3 bases; bases outside gene matches: 10. DNA for the CDR3: TGTGCCAGCAGTTTAAAGGGGTCCGGACTAGCGGACTACAATGAGCAGTTCTTC. Its translation is CASSLKGSGLADYNEQFF.

This clone was counted between two and nine times. V is TRBV6-2 or TRBV6-3 and J is TRBJ2-7; D is perhaps TRBD1 (5 bases). CDR1 is MNHEY, CDR2 SVGEGT, per germline. The CDR3 extends over 14 amino acids. V lost 5 bases and J lost 2, with 13 bases in between. The CDR3 DNA reads TGTGCCAGCAGTCAACAGGAGAACACCTACGAGCAGTACTTC. Encoded protein: CASSQQENTYEQYF.

This chain uses TRBV4-3 with TRBJ1-2; no reliable D call. V dropped 0 bases and J dropped 1 base, with 9 bases sitting between them. The CDR3 is made up of 15 amino acids. CDR1 is LGHNA and CDR2 is YSLEER in the germline V gene. The CDR3 region is CASSQEYTVNYGYTF. The CDR3, as DNA: TGCGCCAGCAGCCAAGAATACACGGTTAACTATGGCTACACCTTC.

The chain couples TRBV29-1 to TRBJ2-3; no reliable D call. Germline V gives CDR1 SQVTM, CDR2 ANQGSEA. The CDR3 sequence is 11 residues long. V lost 4 bases to trimming and J lost 4 bases, with 6 bases between them. CDR3 amino acids: CSVAQADTQYF. The CDR3 DNA reads TGCAGCGTTGCCCAGGCAGATACGCAGTATTTT.

The chain has TRBV7-9 and TRBJ2-1; D is uncertain. V lost 2 bases and J lost 4, with 12 bases in between. This CDR3 comprises 15 residues. The germline V gene has CDR1 SEHNR and CDR2 FQNEAQ (reference sequence). The CDR3 sequence: CASSLITVNYNEQFF. Here the CDR3 DNA reads TGTGCCAGCAGCTTAATCACGGTGAATTACAATGAGCAGTTCTTC.

The rearrangement uses TRBV28 and TRBJ2-7; D possibly corresponds to TRBD1 (6 bases). Trimming left V 5 bases short and J 3 bases short, with 14 bases between. The CDR3 is 14 residues long. The germline CDR1 and CDR2 sequences are MDHEN and SYDVKM. The CDR3 region has the DNA TGTGCCAGCAGTCACGACAGGTTTCTCTACGAGCAGTACTTC. This codes for CASSHDRFLYEQYF.

V is TRBV5-4 and J is TRBJ2-2; D may correspond to TRBD1 or TRBD2 (6 bases each). CDR1 is SGHNT and CDR2 is YYREEE in the germline V gene (reference sequence). Trimming took 0 bases from V and 2 from J, leaving 11 bases between them. The CDR3 totals 16 residues. The CDR3 region has the DNA TGTGCCAGCAGCTTGGGGCGGGGACACAACACCGGGGAGCTGTTTTTT. Translated, it gives CASSLGRGHNTGELFF.

This clone was counted once. CDR3 DNA: TGCGCCAGCAGCTTGGGCCAGGGGGCGATCAATGAGCAGTTCTTC. This codes for CASSLGQGAINEQFF. The chain is built from TRBV5-1 and TRBJ2-1; 8 bases map to TRBD1. From germline, CDR1 is SGHRS and CDR2 YFSETQ. Trimming at V came to 0 bases and at J to 6 bases, leaving 5 bases not matched to a gene. The CDR3 spans 15 residues. The whole variable domain, filled in from reference TRBV5-1 and TRBJ2-1, reads KAGVTQTPRYLIKTRGQQVTLSCSPISGHRSVSWYQQTPGQGLQFLFEYFSETQRNKGNFPGRFSGRQFSNSRSEMNVSTLELGDSALYLCASSLGQGAINEQFFGPGTRLTVL.

This clone has a single count. The chain couples TRBV28 to TRBJ1-1; TRBD1 matches at 8 bases. The germline V gene has CDR1 MDHEN and CDR2 SYDVKM. V lost 4 bases, J lost 1 base, and 5 bases stayed unmatched. This CDR3 spans 15 amino acids. The CDR3 sequence is CASSYPGTGNTEAFF. CDR3 nucleotide sequence: TGTGCCAGCAGTTACCCTGGGACAGGGAACACTGAAGCTTTCTTT.

The chain employs TRBV6-6 and TRBJ2-7, with unresolved D. The CDR3 sequence is 14 residues long. Germline lookup yields CDR1 MNHNY and CDR2 SVGAGI (reference sequence). V was clipped by 1 base and J by 4 bases, with 11 bases between them. CDR3 in amino acids: CASSYFPRNYEQYF. In DNA form, the CDR3 reads TGTGCCAGCAGTTACTTTCCCCGCAATTACGAGCAGTACTTC.

The rearrangement joins TRBV29-1 to TRBJ2-7, with D possibly being TRBD1 or TRBD2 (5 bases each). V lost 3 bases to trimming and J lost 5 bases, with 14 bases between them. The CDR3 is 13 residues long. Germline V lookup: CDR1 SQVTM, CDR2 ANQGSEA. The CDR3 protein is CSVDRIGAHEQYF. The CDR3 DNA follows: TGCAGCGTTGATCGGATCGGGGCCCACGAGCAGTACTTC.

Here the CDR3 DNA reads TGCGCCAGCAGCTTGAGAGACTACCCCACCGCAGATACGCAGTATTTT. Protein sequence: CASSLRDYPTADTQYF. This chain connects TRBV5-1 to TRBJ2-3; weak D call: TRBD2 (5 bases). This CDR3 spans 16 amino acids. The germline V gene encodes CDR1 SGHRS and CDR2 YFSETQ. V was shortened by 1 base and J by 4 bases, with 16 bases between the two germline ends.